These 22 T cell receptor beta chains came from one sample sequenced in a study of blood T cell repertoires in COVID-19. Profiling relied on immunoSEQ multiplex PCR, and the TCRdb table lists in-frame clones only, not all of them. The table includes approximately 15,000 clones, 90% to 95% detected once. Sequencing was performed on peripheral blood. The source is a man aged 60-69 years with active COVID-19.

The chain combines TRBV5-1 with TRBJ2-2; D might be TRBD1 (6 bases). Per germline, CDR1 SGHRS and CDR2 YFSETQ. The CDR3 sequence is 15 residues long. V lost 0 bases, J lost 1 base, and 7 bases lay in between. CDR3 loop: CASSLGQENTGELFF. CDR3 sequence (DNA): TGCGCCAGCAGCTTGGGACAGGAGAACACCGGGGAGCTGTTTTTT.

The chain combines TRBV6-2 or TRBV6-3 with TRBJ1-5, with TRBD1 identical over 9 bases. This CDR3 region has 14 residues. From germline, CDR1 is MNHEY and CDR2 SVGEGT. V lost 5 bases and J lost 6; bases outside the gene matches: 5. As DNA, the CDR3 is TGTGCCAGCAGTCTTGGGACAGGGAGTCAGCCCCAGCATTTT. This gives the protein CASSLGTGSQPQHF.

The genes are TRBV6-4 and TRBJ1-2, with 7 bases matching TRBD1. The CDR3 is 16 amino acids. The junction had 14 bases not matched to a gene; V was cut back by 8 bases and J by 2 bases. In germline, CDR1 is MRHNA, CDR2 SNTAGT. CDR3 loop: CASPGGGRDSNYGYTF. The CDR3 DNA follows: TGTGCCAGCCCCGGGGGGGGGCGGGACAGCAACTATGGCTACACCTTC.

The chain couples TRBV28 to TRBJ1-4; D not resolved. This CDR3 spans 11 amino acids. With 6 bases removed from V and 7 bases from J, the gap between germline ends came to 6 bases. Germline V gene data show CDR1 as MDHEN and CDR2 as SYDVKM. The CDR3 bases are TGTGCCAGCAGACTAGGTGAAAAACTGTTTTTT. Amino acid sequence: CASRLGEKLFF.

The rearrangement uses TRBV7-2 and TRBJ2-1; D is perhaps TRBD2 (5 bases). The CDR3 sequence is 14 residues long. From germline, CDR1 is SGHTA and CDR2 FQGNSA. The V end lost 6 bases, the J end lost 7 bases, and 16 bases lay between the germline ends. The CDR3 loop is CASRRRTGLNEQFF. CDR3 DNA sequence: TGTGCCAGCAGAAGGAGGACTGGCCTAAATGAGCAGTTCTTC.

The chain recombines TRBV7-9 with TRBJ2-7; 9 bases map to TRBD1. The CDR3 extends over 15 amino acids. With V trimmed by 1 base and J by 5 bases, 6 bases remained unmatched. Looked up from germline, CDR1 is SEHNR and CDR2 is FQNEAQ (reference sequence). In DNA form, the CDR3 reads TGTGCCAGCAGCTTAGGAGGGACAGGGCCCGACGAGCAGTACTTC. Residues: CASSLGGTGPDEQYF.

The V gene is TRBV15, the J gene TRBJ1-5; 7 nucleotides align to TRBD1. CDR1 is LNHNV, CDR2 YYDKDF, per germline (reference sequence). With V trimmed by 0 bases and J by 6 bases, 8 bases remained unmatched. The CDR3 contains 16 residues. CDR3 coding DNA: TGTGCCACCAGCAGAGACGGGACAGCAGGCCTTCAGCCCCAGCATTTT. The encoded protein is CATSRDGTAGLQPQHF.

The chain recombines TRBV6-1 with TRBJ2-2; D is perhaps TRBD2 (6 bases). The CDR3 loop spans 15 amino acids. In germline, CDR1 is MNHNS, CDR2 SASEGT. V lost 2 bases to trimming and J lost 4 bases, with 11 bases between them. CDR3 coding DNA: TGTGCCAGCAGTGAAACTTACGGGAGCACCGGGGAGCTGTTTTTT. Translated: CASSETYGSTGELFF.

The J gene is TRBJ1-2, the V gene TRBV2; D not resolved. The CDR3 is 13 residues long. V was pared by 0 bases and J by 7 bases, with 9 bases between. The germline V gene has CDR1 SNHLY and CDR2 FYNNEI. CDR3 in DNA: TGTGCCAGCAGTGAAGCGTTGGCAGTTGGCTACACCTTC. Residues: CASSEALAVGYTF.

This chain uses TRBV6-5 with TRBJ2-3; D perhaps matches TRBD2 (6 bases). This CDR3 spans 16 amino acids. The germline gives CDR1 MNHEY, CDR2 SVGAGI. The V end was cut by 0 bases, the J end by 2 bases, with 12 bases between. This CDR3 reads CASSYSIAGNTDTQYF. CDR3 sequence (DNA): TGTGCCAGCAGTTACTCGATCGCGGGGAACACAGATACGCAGTATTTT.

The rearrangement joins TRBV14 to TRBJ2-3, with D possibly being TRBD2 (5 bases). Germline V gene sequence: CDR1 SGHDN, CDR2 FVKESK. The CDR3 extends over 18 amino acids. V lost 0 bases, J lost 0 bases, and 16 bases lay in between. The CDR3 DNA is TGTGCCAGCAGCCAAGATCGTAGGCGGGCGGATAGCACAGATACGCAGTATTTT. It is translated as CASSQDRRRADSTDTQYF.

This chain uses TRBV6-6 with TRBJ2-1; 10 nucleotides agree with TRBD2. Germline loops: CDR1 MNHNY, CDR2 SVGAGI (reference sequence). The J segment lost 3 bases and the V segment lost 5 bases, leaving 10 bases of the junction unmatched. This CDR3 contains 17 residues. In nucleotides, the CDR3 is TGTGCCAGCAGTCCCGGTGGAGGGACTAGCGTCTACAATGAGCAGTTCTTC. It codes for CASSPGGGTSVYNEQFF.

The CDR3 loop reads CASCPLGGNTIYF. The CDR3 DNA is TGTGCCTCCTGCCCTCTCGGGGGAAACACCATATATTTT. This rearrangement joins TRBV19 to TRBJ1-3; the D is unclear. V shed 11 bases and J shed 4 bases, with 15 bases lying between them. This CDR3 region has 13 residues. The germline CDR1 and CDR2 sequences are LNHDA and SQIVND (reference sequence).

The CDR3 spells CASKGGVYTEAFF. CDR3 coding DNA: TGTGCCAGCAAAGGGGGGGTTTACACTGAAGCTTTCTTT. The rearrangement links TRBV2 to TRBJ1-1; perhaps TRBD1 as D (6 bases). CDR3 length equals 13 residues. Trimming shortened V by 7 bases and J by 3 bases, and 12 bases separated the two germline ends. Germline-derived CDR1 and CDR2 are SNHLY and FYNNEI. Supplemented by reference TRBV2 and TRBJ1-1, the full variable domain reads EPEVTQTPSHQVTQMGQEVILRCVPISNHLYFYWYRQILGQKVEFLVSFYNNEISEKSEIFDDQFSVERPDGSNFTLKIRSTKLEDSAMYFCASKGGVYTEAFFGQGTRLTVV.

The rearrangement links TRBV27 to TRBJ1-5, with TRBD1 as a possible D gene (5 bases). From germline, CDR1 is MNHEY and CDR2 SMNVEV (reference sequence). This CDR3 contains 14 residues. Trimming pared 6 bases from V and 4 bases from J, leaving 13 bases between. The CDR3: CASSPLQGNQPQHF. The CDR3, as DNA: TGTGCCAGCAGCCCCTTGCAGGGTAATCAGCCCCAGCATTTT.

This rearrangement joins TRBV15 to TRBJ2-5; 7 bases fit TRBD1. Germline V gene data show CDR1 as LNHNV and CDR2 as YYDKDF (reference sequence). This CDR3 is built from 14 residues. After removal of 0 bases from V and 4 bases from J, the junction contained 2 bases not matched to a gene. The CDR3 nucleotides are TGTGCCACCAGCAGAGATTCAGGGGGAGAGACCCAGTACTTC. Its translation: CATSRDSGGETQYF.

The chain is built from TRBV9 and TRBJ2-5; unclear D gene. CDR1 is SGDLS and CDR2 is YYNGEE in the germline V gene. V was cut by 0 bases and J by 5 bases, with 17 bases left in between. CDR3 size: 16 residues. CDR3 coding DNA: TGTGCCAGCAGCGTAGGGATTGGCGGTGGAAAGGAGACCCAGTACTTC. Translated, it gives CASSVGIGGGKETQYF.

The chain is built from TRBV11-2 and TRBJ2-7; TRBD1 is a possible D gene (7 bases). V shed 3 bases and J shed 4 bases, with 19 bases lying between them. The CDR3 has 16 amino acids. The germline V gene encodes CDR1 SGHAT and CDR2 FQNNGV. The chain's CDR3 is CASSFGEGARGYEQYF. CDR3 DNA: TGTGCCAGCAGCTTTGGCGAGGGGGCGCGGGGTTACGAGCAGTACTTC.

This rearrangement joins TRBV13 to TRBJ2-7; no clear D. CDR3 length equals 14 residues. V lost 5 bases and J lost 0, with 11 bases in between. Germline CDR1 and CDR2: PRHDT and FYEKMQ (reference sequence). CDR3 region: CASSERSSSYEQYF. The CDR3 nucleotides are TGTGCCAGCAGCGAGCGTAGCAGCTCCTACGAGCAGTACTTC.

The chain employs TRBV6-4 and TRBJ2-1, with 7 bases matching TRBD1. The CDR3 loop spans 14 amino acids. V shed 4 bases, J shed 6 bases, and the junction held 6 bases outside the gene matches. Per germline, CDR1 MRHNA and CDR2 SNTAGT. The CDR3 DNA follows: TGTGCCAGCAGTGGGGAGACAGGGCTCAATGAGCAGTTCTTC. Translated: CASSGETGLNEQFF.

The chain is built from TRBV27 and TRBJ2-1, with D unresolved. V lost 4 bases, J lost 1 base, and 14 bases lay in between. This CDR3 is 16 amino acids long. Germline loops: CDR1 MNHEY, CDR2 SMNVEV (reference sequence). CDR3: CASSSPRGRSYNEQFF. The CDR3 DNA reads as TGTGCCAGCAGTTCCCCCCGAGGCCGGTCCTACAATGAGCAGTTCTTC.

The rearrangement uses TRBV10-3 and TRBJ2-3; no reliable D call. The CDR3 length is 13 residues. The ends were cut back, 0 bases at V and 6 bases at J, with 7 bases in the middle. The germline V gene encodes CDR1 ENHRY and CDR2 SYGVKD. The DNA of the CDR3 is TGTGCCATCAGTGAGTCCAGCGTGGATACGCAGTATTTT. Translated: CAISESSVDTQYF.